These T cell receptor beta chains were read from a single sample in a study of shared clonotypes between healthy human individuals. Clones were read by immunoSEQ multiplex PCR, and TCRdb kept only the in-frame ones, dropping some. This table holds millions of clones, approximately 94% found once. The sequenced sample consisted of naive CD4+ T cells sorted from blood. The receptor set was obtained from a man between 18 and 29 years old in good health. CDR3s include the opening cysteine and the closing phenylalanine or tryptophan. Fields, in order: clone size, D gene, J gene, V gene, CDR3 DNA, CDR3 protein. A D gene is named only where the DNA matches it firmly. The size entry is marked missing in some rows and otherwise reads once, few, many or a size class.

>-|TRBD1|TRBJ1-1|TRBV12-5
TGTGCTAGTGGCCCTGACCTGACAGGGGCCTACACTGAAGCTTTCTTT
CASGPDLTGAYTEAFF
>-|-|TRBJ2-7|TRBV7-8
TGTGCCAGCAGCTTAGGGACAGATACCTACGAGCAGTACTTC
CASSLGTDTYEQYF
>-|-|TRBJ1-1|TRBV7-3
TGTGCCAGCAGCTCCACCCCGCTCCACCAAGCTTTCTTT
CASSSTPLHQAFF
>once|-|TRBJ2-6|TRBV18
TGTGCCAGCTCACTCCTGGGGCGGAGCACCTCTGGGGCCAACGTCCTGACTTTC
CASSLLGRSTSGANVLTF
>-|TRBD2|TRBJ2-7|TRBV7-2
TGTGCCAGCAGCCAGGCTAGCGGGACCGCCTACGAGCAGTACTTC
CASSQASGTAYEQYF
>-|TRBD2|TRBJ2-3|TRBV30
TGTGCCTGGAGTGCGGCGGGAGCGGGCACAGATACGCAGTATTTT
CAWSAAGAGTDTQYF
>few|TRBD1|TRBJ2-7|TRBV7-9
TGTGCCAGCAGCCGGGACAGGGGCTACGAGCAGTACTTC
CASSRDRGYEQYF
>-|-|TRBJ2-1|TRBV6-5
TGTGCCAGCAGTTACTCCCGGCAGGGAGGTGCCAATGAGCAGTTCTTC
CASSYSRQGGANEQFF
>-|TRBD1|TRBJ1-5|TRBV9
TGTGCCAGCAGCGTAGTTCGATTAGCCCCGGGACAGGTACAAAATCAGCCCCAGCATTTT
CASSVVRLAPGQVQNQPQHF
>-|-|TRBJ2-1|TRBV6-1
TGTGCCAGCAGTGTCCCCGGGTCCATTAATGAGCAGTTCTTC
CASSVPGSINEQFF
>-|TRBD1|TRBJ1-5|TRBV7-9
TGTGCCAGCAGCTCCGAAACAGGGGCAGGCAATCAGCCCCAGCATTTT
CASSSETGAGNQPQHF
>-|TRBD2|TRBJ2-7|TRBV6-5
TGTGCCAGCACCTCCCTCGGGGGGGGCTACGAGCAGTACTTC
CASTSLGGGYEQYF
>-|-|TRBJ2-5|TRBV2
TGTGCCAGCAGTACCCAGACAGGATCCCAAGAGACCCAGTACTTC
CASSTQTGSQETQYF
>-|-|TRBJ2-1|TRBV10-3
TGTGCCATCAGGGGGACGGATGACAATGAGCAGTTCTTC
CAIRGTDDNEQFF
>-|-|TRBJ2-2|TRBV6-1
TGTGCCAGCTCCCCCATCAGGGCCGGGGAGCTGTTTTTT
CASSPIRAGELFF